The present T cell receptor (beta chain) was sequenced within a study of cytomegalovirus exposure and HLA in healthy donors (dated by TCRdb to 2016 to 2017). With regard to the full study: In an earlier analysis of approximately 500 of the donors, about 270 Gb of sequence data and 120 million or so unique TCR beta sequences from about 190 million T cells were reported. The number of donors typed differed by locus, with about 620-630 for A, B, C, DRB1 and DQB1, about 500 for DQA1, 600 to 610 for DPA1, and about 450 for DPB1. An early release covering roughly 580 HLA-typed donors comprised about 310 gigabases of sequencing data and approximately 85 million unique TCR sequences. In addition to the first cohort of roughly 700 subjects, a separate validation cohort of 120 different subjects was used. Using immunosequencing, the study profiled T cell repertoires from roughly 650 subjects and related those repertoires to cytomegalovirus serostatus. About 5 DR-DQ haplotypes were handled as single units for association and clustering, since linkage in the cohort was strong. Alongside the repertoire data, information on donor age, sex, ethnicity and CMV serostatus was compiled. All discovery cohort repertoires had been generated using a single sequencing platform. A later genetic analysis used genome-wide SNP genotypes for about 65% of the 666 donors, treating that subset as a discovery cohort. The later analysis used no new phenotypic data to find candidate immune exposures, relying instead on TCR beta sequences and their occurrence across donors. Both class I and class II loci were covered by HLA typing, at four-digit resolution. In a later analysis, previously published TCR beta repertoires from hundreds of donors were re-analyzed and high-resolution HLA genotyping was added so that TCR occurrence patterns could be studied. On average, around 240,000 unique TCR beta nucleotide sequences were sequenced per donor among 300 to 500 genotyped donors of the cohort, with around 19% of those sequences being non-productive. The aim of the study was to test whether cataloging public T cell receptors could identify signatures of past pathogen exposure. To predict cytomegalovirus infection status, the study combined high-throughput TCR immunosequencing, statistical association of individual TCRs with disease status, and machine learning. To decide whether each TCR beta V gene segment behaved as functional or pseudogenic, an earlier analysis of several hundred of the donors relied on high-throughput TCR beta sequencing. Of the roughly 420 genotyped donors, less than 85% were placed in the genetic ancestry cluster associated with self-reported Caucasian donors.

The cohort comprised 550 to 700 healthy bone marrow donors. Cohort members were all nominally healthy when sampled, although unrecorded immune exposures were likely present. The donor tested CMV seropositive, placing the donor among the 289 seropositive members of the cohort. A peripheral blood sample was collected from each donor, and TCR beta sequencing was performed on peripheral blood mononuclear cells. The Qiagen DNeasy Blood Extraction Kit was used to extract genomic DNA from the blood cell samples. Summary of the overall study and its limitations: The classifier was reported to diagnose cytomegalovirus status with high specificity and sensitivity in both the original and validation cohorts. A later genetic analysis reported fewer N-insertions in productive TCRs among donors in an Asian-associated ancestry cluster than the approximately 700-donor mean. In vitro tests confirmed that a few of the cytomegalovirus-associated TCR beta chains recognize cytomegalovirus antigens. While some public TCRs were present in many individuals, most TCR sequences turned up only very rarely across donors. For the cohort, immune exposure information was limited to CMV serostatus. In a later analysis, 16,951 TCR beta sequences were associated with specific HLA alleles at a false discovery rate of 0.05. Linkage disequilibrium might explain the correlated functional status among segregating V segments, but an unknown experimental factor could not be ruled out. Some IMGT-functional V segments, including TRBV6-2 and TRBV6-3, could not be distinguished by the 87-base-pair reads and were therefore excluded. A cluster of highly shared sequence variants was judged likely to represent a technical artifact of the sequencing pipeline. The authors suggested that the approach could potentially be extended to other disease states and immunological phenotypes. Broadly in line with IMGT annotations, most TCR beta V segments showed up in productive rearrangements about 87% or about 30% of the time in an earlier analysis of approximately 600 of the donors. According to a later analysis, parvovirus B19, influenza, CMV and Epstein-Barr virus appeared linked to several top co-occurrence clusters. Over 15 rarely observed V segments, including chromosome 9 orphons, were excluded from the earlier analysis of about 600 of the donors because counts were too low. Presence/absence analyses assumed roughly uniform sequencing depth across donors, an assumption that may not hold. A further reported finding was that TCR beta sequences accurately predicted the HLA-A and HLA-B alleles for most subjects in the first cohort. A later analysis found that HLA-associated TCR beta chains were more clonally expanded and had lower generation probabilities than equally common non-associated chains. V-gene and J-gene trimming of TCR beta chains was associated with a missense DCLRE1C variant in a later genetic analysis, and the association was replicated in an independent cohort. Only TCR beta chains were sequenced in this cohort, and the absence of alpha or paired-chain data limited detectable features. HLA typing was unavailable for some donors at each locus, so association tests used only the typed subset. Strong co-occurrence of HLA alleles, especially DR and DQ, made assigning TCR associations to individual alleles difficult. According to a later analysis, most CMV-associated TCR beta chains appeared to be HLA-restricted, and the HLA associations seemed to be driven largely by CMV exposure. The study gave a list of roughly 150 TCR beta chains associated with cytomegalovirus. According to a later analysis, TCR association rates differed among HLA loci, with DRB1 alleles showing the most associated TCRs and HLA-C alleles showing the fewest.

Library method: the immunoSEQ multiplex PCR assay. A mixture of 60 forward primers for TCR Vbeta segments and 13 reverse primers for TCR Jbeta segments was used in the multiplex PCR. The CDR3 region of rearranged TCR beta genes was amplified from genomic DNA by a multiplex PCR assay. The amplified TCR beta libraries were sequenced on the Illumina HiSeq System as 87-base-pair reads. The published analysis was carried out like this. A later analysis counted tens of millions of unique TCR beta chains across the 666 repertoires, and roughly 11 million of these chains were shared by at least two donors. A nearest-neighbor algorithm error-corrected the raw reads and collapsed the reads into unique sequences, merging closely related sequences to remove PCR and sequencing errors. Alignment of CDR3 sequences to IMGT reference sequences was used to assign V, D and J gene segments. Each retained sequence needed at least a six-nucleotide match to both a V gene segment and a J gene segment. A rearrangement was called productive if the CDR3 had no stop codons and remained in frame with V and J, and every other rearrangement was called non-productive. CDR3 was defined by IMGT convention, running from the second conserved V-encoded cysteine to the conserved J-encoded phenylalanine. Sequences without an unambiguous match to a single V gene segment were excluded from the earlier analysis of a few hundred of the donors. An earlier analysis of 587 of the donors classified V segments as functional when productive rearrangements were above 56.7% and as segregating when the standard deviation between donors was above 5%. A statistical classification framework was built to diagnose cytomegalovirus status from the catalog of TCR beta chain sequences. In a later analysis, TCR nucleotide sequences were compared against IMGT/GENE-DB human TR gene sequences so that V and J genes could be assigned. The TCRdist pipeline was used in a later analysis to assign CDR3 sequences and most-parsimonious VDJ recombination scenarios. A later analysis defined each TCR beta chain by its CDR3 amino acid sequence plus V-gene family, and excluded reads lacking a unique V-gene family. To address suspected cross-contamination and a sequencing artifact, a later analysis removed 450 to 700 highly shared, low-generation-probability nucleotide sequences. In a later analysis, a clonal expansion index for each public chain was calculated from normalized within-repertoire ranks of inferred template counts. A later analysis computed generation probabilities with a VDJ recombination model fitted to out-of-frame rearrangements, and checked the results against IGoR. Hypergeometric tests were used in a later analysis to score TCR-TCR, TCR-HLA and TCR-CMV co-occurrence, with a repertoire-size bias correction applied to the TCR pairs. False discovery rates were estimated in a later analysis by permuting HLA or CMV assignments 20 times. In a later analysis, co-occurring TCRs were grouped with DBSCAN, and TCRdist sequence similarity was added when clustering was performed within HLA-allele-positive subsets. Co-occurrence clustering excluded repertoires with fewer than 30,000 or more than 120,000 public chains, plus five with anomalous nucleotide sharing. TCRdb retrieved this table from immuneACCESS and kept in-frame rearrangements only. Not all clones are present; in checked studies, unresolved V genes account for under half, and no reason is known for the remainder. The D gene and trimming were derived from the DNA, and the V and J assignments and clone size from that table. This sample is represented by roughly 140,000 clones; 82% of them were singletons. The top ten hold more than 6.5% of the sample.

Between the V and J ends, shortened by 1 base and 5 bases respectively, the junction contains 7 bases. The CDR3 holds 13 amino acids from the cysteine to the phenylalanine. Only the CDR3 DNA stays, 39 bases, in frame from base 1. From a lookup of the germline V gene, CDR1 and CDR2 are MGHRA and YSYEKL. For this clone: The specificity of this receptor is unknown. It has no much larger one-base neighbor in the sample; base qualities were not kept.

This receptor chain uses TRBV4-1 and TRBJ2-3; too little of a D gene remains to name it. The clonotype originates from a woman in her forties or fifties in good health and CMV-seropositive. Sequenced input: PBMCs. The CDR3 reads CASSQVLLDTQYF. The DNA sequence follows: TGCGCCAGCAGCCAAGTCCTGTTAGATACGCAGTATTTT.